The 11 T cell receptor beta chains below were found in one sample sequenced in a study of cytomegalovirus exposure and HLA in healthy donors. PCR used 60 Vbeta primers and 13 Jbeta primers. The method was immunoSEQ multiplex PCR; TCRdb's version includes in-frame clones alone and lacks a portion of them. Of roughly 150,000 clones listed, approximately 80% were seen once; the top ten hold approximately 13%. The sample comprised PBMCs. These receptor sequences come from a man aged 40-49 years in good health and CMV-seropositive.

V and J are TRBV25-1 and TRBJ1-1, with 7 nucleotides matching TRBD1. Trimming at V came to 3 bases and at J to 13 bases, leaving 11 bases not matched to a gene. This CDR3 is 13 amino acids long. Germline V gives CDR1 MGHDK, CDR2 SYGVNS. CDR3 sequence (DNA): TGTGCCAGCAGTGACCTTCGGACAGGCGAGGGTTTCTTT. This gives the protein CASSDLRTGEGFF.

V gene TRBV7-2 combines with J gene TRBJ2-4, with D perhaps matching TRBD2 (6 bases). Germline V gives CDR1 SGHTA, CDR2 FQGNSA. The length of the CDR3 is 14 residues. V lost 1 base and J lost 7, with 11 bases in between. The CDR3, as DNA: TGTGCCAGCAGCTTAGGGAAGGGGAGGAACATTCAGTACTTC. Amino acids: CASSLGKGRNIQYF.

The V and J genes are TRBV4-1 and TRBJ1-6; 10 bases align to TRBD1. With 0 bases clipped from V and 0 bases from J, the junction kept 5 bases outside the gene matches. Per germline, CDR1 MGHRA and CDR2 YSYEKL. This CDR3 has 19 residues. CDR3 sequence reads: CASSQERQGASSYNSPLHF. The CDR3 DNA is TGCGCCAGCAGCCAAGAGCGACAGGGGGCGAGCTCCTATAATTCACCCCTCCACTTT.

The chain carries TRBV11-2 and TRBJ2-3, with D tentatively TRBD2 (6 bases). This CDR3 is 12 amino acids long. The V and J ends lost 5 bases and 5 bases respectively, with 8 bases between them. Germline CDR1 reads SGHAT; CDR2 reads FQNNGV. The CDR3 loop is CASSPSVDTQYF. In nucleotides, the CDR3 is TGTGCCAGCAGCCCTAGCGTAGATACGCAGTATTTT. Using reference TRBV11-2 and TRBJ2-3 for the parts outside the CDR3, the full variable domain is EAGVAQSPRYKIIEKRQSVAFWCNPISGHATLYWYQQILGQGPKLLIQFQNNGVVDDSQLPKDRFSAERLKGVDSTLKIQPAKLEDSAVYLCASSPSVDTQYFGPGTRLTVL.

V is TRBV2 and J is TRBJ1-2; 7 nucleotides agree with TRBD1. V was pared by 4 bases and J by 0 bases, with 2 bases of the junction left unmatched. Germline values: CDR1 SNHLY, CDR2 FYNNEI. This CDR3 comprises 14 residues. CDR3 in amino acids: CASSVGQSNYGYTF. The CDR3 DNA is TGTGCCAGCAGTGTGGGACAGTCTAACTATGGCTACACCTTC.

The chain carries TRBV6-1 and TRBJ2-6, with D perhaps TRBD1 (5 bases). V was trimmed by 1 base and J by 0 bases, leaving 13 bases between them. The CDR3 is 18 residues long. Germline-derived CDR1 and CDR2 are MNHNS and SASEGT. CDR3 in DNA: TGTGCCAGCAGTGAAGAGGGCTGGGGCTACTCTGGGGCCAACGTCCTGACTTTC. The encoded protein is CASSEEGWGYSGANVLTF.

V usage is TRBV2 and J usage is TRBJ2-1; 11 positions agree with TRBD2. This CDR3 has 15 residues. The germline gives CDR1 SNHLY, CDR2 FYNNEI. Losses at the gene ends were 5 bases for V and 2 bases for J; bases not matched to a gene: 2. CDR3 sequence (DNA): TGTGCCAGCAGTCGACTAGCGGGGACCTACAATGAGCAGTTCTTC. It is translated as CASSRLAGTYNEQFF.

DNA of the CDR3: TGTGCCATCAGTGAGCTCGGGACAGGAAGGGGAGGGGCCAACGTCCTGACTTTC. This codes for CAISELGTGRGGANVLTF. J is TRBJ2-6 and V is TRBV10-3; 8 bases fit TRBD1. Germline V gene data show CDR1 as ENHRY and CDR2 as SYGVKD. This CDR3 contains 18 residues. Trimming cost V 2 bases and J 4 bases; bases outside gene matches: 10.

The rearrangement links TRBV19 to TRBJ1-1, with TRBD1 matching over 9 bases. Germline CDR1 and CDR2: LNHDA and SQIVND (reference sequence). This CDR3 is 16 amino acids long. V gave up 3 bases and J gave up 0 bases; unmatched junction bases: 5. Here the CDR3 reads CASSMGGQGMNTEAFF. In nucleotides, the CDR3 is TGTGCCAGTAGTATGGGGGGACAGGGTATGAACACTGAAGCTTTCTTT. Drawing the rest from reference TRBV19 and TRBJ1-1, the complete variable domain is DGGITQSPKYLFRKEGQNVTLSCEQNLNHDAMYWYRQDPGQGLRLIYYSQIVNDFQKGDIAEGYSVSREKKESFPLTVTSAQKNPTAFYLCASSMGGQGMNTEAFFGQGTRLTVV.

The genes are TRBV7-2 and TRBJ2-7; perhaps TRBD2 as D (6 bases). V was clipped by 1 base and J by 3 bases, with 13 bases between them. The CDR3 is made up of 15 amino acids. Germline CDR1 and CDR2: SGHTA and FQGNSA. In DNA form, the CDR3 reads TGTGCCAGCAGCTTAGTGGCGGAGGGCGGCTACGAGCAGTACTTC. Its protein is CASSLVAEGGYEQYF.

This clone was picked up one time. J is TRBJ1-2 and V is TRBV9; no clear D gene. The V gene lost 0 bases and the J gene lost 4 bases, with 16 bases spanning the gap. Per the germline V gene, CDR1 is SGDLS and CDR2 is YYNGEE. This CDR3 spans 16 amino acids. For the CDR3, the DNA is TGTGCCAGCAGCGTAGCGGTCGGAACTACGGCCTATGGCTACACCTTC. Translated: CASSVAVGTTAYGYTF.